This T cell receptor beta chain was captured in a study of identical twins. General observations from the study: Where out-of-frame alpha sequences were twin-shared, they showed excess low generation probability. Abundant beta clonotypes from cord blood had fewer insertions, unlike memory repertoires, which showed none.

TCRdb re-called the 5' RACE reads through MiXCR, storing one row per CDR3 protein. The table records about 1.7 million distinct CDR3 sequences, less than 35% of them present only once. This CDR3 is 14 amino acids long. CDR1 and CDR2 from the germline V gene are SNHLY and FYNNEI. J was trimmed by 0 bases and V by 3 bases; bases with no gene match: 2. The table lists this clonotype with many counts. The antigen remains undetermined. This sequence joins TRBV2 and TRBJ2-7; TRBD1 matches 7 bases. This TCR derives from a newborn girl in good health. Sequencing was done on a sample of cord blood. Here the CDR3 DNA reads TGTGCCAGCAGTGATCGGACAGGCTCCTACGAGCAGTACTTC. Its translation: CASSDRTGSYEQYF.